Listed here is a single T cell receptor beta chain. The antigen is not known. This record comes from a study of T cells after yellow fever vaccination. The study's findings and limits: Weaker, the secondary response had a peak occurring faster, on day 5 versus 15. Few clonotypes appeared in both CD4 and CD8 compartments.

Template switching by 5'RACE produced TCR cDNA, adding a universal primer site and UMIs. One entry per CDR3 protein results from TCRdb running MiXCR on the 5' RACE reads. The top ten hold about 18% of the sample, which has about 500,000 distinct CDR3 sequences, about 15% seen once. Germline CDR1 SGDLS, CDR2 YYNGEE. V lost 2 bases and J lost 5, with 11 bases in between. This CDR3 is 14 amino acids long. The TCR originated in a man younger than 35 who received the YFV17D yellow fever vaccine. This specimen consisted of PBMCs, obtained about 5 days after the first yellow fever vaccination. The chain employs TRBV9 and TRBJ1-5; weak D call: TRBD1 (5 bases). The CDR3 sequence: CASSVGAADQPQHF. As DNA, the CDR3 is TGTGCCAGCAGCGTCGGGGCGGCGGATCAGCCCCAGCATTTT.